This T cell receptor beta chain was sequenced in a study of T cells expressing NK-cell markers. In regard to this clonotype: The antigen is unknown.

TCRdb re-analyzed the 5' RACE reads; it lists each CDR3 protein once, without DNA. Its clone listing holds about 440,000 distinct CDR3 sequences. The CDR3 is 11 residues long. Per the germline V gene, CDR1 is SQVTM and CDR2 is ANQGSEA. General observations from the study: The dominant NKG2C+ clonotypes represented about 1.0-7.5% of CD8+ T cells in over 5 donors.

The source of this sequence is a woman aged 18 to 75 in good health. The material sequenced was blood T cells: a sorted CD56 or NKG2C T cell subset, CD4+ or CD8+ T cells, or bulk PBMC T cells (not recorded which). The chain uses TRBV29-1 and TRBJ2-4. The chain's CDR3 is CSVEDRSIQYF. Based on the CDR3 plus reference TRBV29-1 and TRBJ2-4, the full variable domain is SAVISQKPSRDICQRGTSLTIQCQVDSQVTMMFWYRQQPGQSLTLIATANQGSEATYESGFVIDKFPISRPNLTFSTLTVSNMSPEDSSIYLCSVEDRSIQYFGAGTRLSVL.